These T cell receptor beta chains were read from a single sample in a study of T-cell memory formation after mild COVID-19. MiXCR was run by TCRdb on the 5' RACE reads, yielding one entry per CDR3 protein. The table shows 180,000 or so distinct CDR3 sequences, with roughly 12% occurring only once. What was sequenced was PBMCs or a T cell subset sorted from them (not recorded which). The receptor source for this set is a man aged 18-30 years who had mild COVID-19 (a few samples of this study predate the infection). Cell type and time point are not known. Both conserved end residues are part of each CDR3. Each record gives: D gene, clone size, CDR3 length, J gene, V gene, CDR3 protein, CDR3 DNA. The D gene is left open where the match is weak. Size values are once, few and many counts, or a class for expanded clones, and some rows have none.

d_call: TRBD2
clone_size: few
cdr3_length: 13
j_call: TRBJ2-1
v_call: TRBV29-1
cdr3_aa: CSVGAAGNNEQFF
cdr3_nt: TGCAGCGTTGGAGCAGCGGGGAACAATGAGCAGTTCTTC

d_call: -
clone_size: few
cdr3_length: 14
j_call: TRBJ1-2
v_call: TRBV20-1
cdr3_aa: CSARDSVSGYGYTF
cdr3_nt: TGCAGTGCTAGAGATAGCGTCAGTGGCTATGGCTACACCTTC

d_call: -
clone_size: -
cdr3_length: 12
j_call: TRBJ2-3
v_call: TRBV7-2
cdr3_aa: CASSLTRNTQYF
cdr3_nt: TGTGCCAGCAGCTTGACTCGGAATACGCAGTATTTT

d_call: -
clone_size: -
cdr3_length: 15
j_call: TRBJ2-7
v_call: TRBV7-2
cdr3_aa: CAISRLGGGPYEQYF
cdr3_nt: TGTGCCATCAGCCGTCTTGGAGGGGGGCCGTACGAGCAGTACTTC

d_call: -
clone_size: -
cdr3_length: 15
j_call: TRBJ1-5
v_call: TRBV20-1
cdr3_aa: CSARGGDYSNQPQHF
cdr3_nt: TGCAGTGCGAGGGGGGGGGATTATAGCAATCAGCCCCAGCATTTT

d_call: TRBD2
clone_size: few
cdr3_length: 15
j_call: TRBJ2-3
v_call: TRBV19
cdr3_aa: CASSILAETTDTQYF
cdr3_nt: TGTGCCAGTAGTATACTAGCGGAAACCACAGATACGCAGTATTTT

d_call: -
clone_size: -
cdr3_length: 14
j_call: TRBJ2-7
v_call: TRBV7-8
cdr3_aa: CASSPDGLLSKQYF
cdr3_nt: TGTGCCAGCAGCCCTGACGGTCTCCTTAGCAAGCAGTACTTC

d_call: -
clone_size: few
cdr3_length: 13
j_call: TRBJ2-5
v_call: TRBV7-2
cdr3_aa: CASSVALGETQYF
cdr3_nt: TGTGCCAGCAGCGTCGCCCTGGGGGAGACCCAGTACTTC

d_call: TRBD2
clone_size: -
cdr3_length: 15
j_call: TRBJ2-1
v_call: TRBV6-2/TRBV6-3
cdr3_aa: CASTIPAGGPNEQFF
cdr3_nt: TGTGCCAGCACCATTCCGGCGGGGGGCCCCAATGAGCAGTTCTTC

d_call: -
clone_size: many
cdr3_length: 13
j_call: TRBJ2-3
v_call: TRBV7-2
cdr3_aa: CASTPGGGDTQYF
cdr3_nt: TGTGCCAGCACCCCCGGCGGCGGAGATACGCAGTATTTT

d_call: -
clone_size: few
cdr3_length: 13
j_call: TRBJ2-7
v_call: TRBV12-3/TRBV12-4
cdr3_aa: CASRAGPSYEQYF
cdr3_nt: TGTGCCAGCAGGGCGGGACCATCCTACGAGCAGTACTTC

d_call: TRBD1
clone_size: -
cdr3_length: 14
j_call: TRBJ2-7
v_call: TRBV5-1
cdr3_aa: CASSTGTGGYEQYF
cdr3_nt: TGCGCCAGCAGCACCGGGACAGGGGGCTACGAGCAGTACTTC

d_call: -
clone_size: few
cdr3_length: 12
j_call: TRBJ2-1
v_call: TRBV20-1
cdr3_aa: CSARVSRDEQFF
cdr3_nt: TGCAGTGCTAGGGTATCTAGAGATGAGCAGTTCTTC

d_call: TRBD1
clone_size: -
cdr3_length: 15
j_call: TRBJ2-7
v_call: TRBV20-1
cdr3_aa: CSARDQDRSSYEQYF
cdr3_nt: TGCAGTGCTAGAGATCAGGACAGGAGCTCCTACGAGCAGTACTTC

d_call: -
clone_size: -
cdr3_length: 14
j_call: TRBJ1-3
v_call: TRBV7-9
cdr3_aa: CASSLTYGGNTIYF
cdr3_nt: TGTGCCAGCAGCTTAACCTATGGTGGAAACACCATATATTTT

d_call: -
clone_size: -
cdr3_length: 14
j_call: TRBJ1-5
v_call: TRBV6-5
cdr3_aa: CASSYSEGFQPQHF
cdr3_nt: TGTGCCAGCAGTTATTCCGAGGGGTTTCAGCCCCAGCATTTT

d_call: TRBD1
clone_size: few
cdr3_length: 15
j_call: TRBJ1-5
v_call: TRBV12-3/TRBV12-4
cdr3_aa: CASSLMGTVPQPQHF
cdr3_nt: TGTGCCAGCAGTTTAATGGGGACAGTCCCCCAGCCCCAGCATTTT

d_call: -
clone_size: -
cdr3_length: 13
j_call: TRBJ2-5
v_call: TRBV6-5
cdr3_aa: CASSYSAGETQYF
cdr3_nt: TGTGCCAGCAGTTACTCGGCGGGAGAGACCCAGTACTTC

d_call: TRBD2
clone_size: -
cdr3_length: 16
j_call: TRBJ2-2
v_call: TRBV18
cdr3_aa: CASSQSGREHTGELFF
cdr3_nt: TGTGCCAGCTCTCAATCCGGGAGGGAACACACCGGGGAGCTGTTTTTT

d_call: -
clone_size: -
cdr3_length: 14
j_call: TRBJ2-2
v_call: TRBV7-2
cdr3_aa: CASSPGRVAGELFF
cdr3_nt: TGTGCCAGCAGCCCAGGCAGGGTTGCAGGGGAGCTGTTTTTT

d_call: -
clone_size: few
cdr3_length: 15
j_call: TRBJ2-5
v_call: TRBV5-6
cdr3_aa: CASSSPRGKQETQYF
cdr3_nt: TGTGCCAGCAGCTCGCCGCGGGGCAAGCAAGAGACCCAGTACTTC

d_call: TRBD1
clone_size: few
cdr3_length: 15
j_call: TRBJ1-2
v_call: TRBV7-8
cdr3_aa: CASSSYTGGNYGYTF
cdr3_nt: TGTGCCAGCAGCTCATATACAGGGGGGAACTATGGCTACACCTTC

d_call: -
clone_size: many
cdr3_length: 13
j_call: TRBJ2-3
v_call: TRBV7-2
cdr3_aa: CASSENARGTQYF
cdr3_nt: TGTGCCAGCAGCGAGAATGCACGGGGTACGCAGTATTTT

d_call: TRBD1
clone_size: -
cdr3_length: 13
j_call: TRBJ1-2
v_call: TRBV6-2/TRBV6-3
cdr3_aa: CASTDWTGDGYTF
cdr3_nt: TGTGCCAGCACCGACTGGACAGGAGATGGCTACACCTTC

d_call: -
clone_size: -
cdr3_length: 14
j_call: TRBJ1-5
v_call: TRBV27
cdr3_aa: CASSYRDSNQPQHF
cdr3_nt: TGTGCCAGCAGTTACAGAGATAGCAATCAGCCCCAGCATTTT

d_call: -
clone_size: few
cdr3_length: 14
j_call: TRBJ2-4
v_call: TRBV7-2
cdr3_aa: CASSLAGAENIQYF
cdr3_nt: TGTGCCAGCAGCTTGGCGGGGGCCGAAAACATTCAGTACTTC

d_call: -
clone_size: -
cdr3_length: 15
j_call: TRBJ1-2
v_call: TRBV11-2
cdr3_aa: CASSSWGGTVYGYTF
cdr3_nt: TGTGCCAGCAGCTCCTGGGGGGGCACGGTCTATGGCTACACCTTC

d_call: -
clone_size: -
cdr3_length: 15
j_call: TRBJ1-3
v_call: TRBV6-5
cdr3_aa: CASSYSRGFGNTIYF
cdr3_nt: TGTGCCAGCAGTTACTCGAGGGGATTTGGAAACACCATATATTTT

d_call: -
clone_size: few
cdr3_length: 14
j_call: TRBJ2-7
v_call: TRBV4-1
cdr3_aa: CASSQPTSSYEQYF
cdr3_nt: TGCGCCAGCAGCCAACCGACTAGCTCCTACGAGCAGTACTTC

d_call: -
clone_size: once
cdr3_length: 14
j_call: TRBJ2-7
v_call: TRBV7-2
cdr3_aa: CASSLGGGYDEQYF
cdr3_nt: TGTGCCAGCAGTTTGGGCGGAGGCTATGACGAGCAGTACTTC

d_call: TRBD1
clone_size: -
cdr3_length: 14
j_call: TRBJ2-6
v_call: TRBV2
cdr3_aa: CAGQEHSGANVLTF
cdr3_nt: TGTGCAGGACAGGAACACTCTGGGGCCAACGTCCTGACTTTC

d_call: -
clone_size: -
cdr3_length: 15
j_call: TRBJ1-1
v_call: TRBV12-3/TRBV12-4
cdr3_aa: CASSLGGPLNTEAFF
cdr3_nt: TGTGCCAGCAGTTTAGGGGGGCCCTTGAACACTGAAGCTTTCTTT

d_call: -
clone_size: -
cdr3_length: 15
j_call: TRBJ2-2
v_call: TRBV12-3/TRBV12-4
cdr3_aa: CASSLGTGRTGELFF
cdr3_nt: TGTGCCAGCAGTTTAGGGACGGGTCGCACCGGGGAGCTGTTTTTT

d_call: TRBD1
clone_size: few
cdr3_length: 17
j_call: TRBJ1-6
v_call: TRBV18
cdr3_aa: CASSPLGQGQGRAPLHF
cdr3_nt: TGTGCCAGCTCACCACTGGGACAGGGACAGGGCCGGGCACCCCTCCACTTT

d_call: -
clone_size: many
cdr3_length: 13
j_call: TRBJ2-3
v_call: TRBV5-1
cdr3_aa: CASSLARTDTQYF
cdr3_nt: TGTGCCAGCAGCTTAGCTCGTACAGATACGCAGTATTTT

d_call: -
clone_size: few
cdr3_length: 14
j_call: TRBJ1-5
v_call: TRBV3-1
cdr3_aa: CASSRLGENQPQHF
cdr3_nt: TGTGCCAGCAGCCGCTTGGGGGAGAATCAGCCCCAGCATTTT

d_call: TRBD1
clone_size: many
cdr3_length: 13
j_call: TRBJ2-7
v_call: TRBV5-5
cdr3_aa: CASSLGQVYEQYF
cdr3_nt: TGTGCCAGCAGCTTAGGACAGGTCTACGAGCAGTACTTC

d_call: TRBD1
clone_size: -
cdr3_length: 16
j_call: TRBJ1-4
v_call: TRBV20-1
cdr3_aa: CSARQSQGAGNEKLFF
cdr3_nt: TGCAGTGCTAGACAATCACAGGGGGCGGGTAATGAAAAACTGTTTTTT

d_call: -
clone_size: few
cdr3_length: 12
j_call: TRBJ2-5
v_call: TRBV28
cdr3_aa: CASSLMLETQYF
cdr3_nt: TGTGCCAGCAGTTTAATGCTGGAGACCCAGTACTTC

d_call: -
clone_size: -
cdr3_length: 15
j_call: TRBJ2-7
v_call: TRBV20-1
cdr3_aa: CSATPGALQGYEQYF
cdr3_nt: TGCAGTGCTACCCCCGGGGCCCTTCAGGGGTACGAGCAGTACTTC

d_call: -
clone_size: few
cdr3_length: 14
j_call: TRBJ2-5
v_call: TRBV5-4
cdr3_aa: CASSAGQSQETQYF
cdr3_nt: TGTGCCAGCAGCGCGGGACAGTCCCAAGAGACCCAGTACTTC

d_call: -
clone_size: few
cdr3_length: 14
j_call: TRBJ2-2
v_call: TRBV7-2
cdr3_aa: CASSESGVAGELFF
cdr3_nt: TGTGCCAGCAGCGAGTCAGGGGTAGCCGGGGAGCTGTTTTTT

d_call: -
clone_size: -
cdr3_length: 16
j_call: TRBJ2-5
v_call: TRBV5-1
cdr3_aa: CASSITTAGGGETQYF
cdr3_nt: TGCGCCAGCAGCATTACCACCGCCGGGGGCGGGGAGACCCAGTACTTC

d_call: TRBD2
clone_size: few
cdr3_length: 17
j_call: TRBJ2-3
v_call: TRBV6-2/TRBV6-3
cdr3_aa: CASRSFLAGVGTDTQYF
cdr3_nt: TGTGCCAGCAGATCCTTCCTAGCGGGGGTCGGCACAGATACGCAGTATTTT

d_call: TRBD1
clone_size: -
cdr3_length: 14
j_call: TRBJ1-5
v_call: TRBV29-1
cdr3_aa: CSASGDRGSQPQHF
cdr3_nt: TGCAGCGCCTCCGGGGACAGGGGAAGTCAGCCCCAGCATTTT

d_call: -
clone_size: -
cdr3_length: 14
j_call: TRBJ1-1
v_call: TRBV7-2
cdr3_aa: CASSLRGASTEAFF
cdr3_nt: TGTGCCAGCAGCTTACGGGGTGCGAGCACTGAAGCTTTCTTT

d_call: -
clone_size: -
cdr3_length: 11
j_call: TRBJ2-5
v_call: TRBV10-3
cdr3_aa: CAISDRGTQYF
cdr3_nt: TGTGCCATCAGTGACAGGGGGACCCAGTACTTC

d_call: -
clone_size: -
cdr3_length: 13
j_call: TRBJ1-5
v_call: TRBV7-2
cdr3_aa: CASSYTAPRPQHF
cdr3_nt: TGTGCCAGCAGCTACACGGCCCCAAGGCCCCAGCATTTT